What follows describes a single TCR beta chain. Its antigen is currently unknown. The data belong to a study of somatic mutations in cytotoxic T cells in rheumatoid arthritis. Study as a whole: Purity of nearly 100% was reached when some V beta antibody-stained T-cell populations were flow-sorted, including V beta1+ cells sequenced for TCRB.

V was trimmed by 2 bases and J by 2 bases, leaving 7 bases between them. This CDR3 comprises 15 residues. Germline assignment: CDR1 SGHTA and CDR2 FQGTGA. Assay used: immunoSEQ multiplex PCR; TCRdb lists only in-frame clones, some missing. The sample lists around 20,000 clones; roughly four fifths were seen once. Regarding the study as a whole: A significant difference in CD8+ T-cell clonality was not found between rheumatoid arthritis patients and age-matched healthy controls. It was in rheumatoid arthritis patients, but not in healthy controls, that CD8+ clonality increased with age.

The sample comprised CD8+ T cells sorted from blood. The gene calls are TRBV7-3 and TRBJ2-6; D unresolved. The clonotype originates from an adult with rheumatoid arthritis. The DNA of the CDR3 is TGTGCCAGCAGCTTAGGAATCGCTGGGGCCAACGTCCTGACTTTC. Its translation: CASSLGIAGANVLTF.